The clone carrying this T cell receptor beta chain was observed many times. These data originate in a study of Graves' ophthalmopathy and Graves' hyperthyroidism. RNA transcripts provided the template for amplifying TCR beta CDR3 regions. In the first round, RT-PCR was carried out with HTBI primers, and a multiplex PCR formed the second round. TCRdb re-derived calls from the multiplex PCR reads in MiXCR, one entry per CDR3 protein. The repertoire holds approximately 640,000 distinct CDR3 sequences, with roughly 39% as singletons. This receptor was identified in an adult man with Graves' ophthalmopathy. Sequencing input: peripheral blood.

CDR3 in amino acids: CASRPTGMNTEAFF. The DNA of the CDR3 is TGTGCCAGTAGACCGACAGGGATGAACACTGAAGCTTTCTTT. The chain couples TRBV19 to TRBJ1-1, with TRBD1 matching over 7 bases. The CDR3 spans 14 residues. Germline CDR1 reads LNHDA; CDR2 reads SQIVND (reference sequence). The V gene end was trimmed by 6 bases and the J gene end by 0 bases; junction bases not matched to a gene: 4.